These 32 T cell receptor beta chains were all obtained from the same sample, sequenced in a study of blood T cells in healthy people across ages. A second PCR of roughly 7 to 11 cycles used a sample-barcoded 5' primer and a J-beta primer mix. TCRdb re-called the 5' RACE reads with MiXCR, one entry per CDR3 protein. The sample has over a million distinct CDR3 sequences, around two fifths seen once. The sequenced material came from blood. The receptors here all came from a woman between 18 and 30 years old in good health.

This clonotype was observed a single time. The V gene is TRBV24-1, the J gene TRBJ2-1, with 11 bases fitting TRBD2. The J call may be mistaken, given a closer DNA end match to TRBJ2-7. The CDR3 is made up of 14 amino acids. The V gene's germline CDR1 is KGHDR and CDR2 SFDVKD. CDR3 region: CATSAGLADNEQYF. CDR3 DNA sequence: TGTGCCACCAGTGCGGGACTAGCGGACAATGAGCAGTACTTC.

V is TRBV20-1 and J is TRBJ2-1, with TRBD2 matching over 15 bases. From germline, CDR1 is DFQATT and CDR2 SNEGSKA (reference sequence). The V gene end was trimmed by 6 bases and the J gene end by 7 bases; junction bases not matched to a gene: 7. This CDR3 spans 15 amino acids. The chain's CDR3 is CSASPGTSGRNEQFF. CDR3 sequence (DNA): TGCAGTGCGTCTCCCGGGACTAGCGGGAGGAATGAGCAGTTCTTC.

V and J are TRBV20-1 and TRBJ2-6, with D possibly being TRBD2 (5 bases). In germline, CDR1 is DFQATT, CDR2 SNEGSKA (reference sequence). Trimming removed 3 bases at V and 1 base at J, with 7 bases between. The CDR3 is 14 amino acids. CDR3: CSASTGSGANVLTF. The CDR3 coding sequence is TGCAGTGCTAGCACGGGATCTGGGGCCAACGTCCTGACTTTC.

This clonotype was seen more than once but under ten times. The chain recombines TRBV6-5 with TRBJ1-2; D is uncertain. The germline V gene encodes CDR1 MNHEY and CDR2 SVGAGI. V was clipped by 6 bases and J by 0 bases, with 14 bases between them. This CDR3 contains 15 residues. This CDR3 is CASSPLGLTNYGYTF. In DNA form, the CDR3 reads TGTGCCAGCAGCCCGCTCGGACTGACTAACTATGGCTACACCTTC.

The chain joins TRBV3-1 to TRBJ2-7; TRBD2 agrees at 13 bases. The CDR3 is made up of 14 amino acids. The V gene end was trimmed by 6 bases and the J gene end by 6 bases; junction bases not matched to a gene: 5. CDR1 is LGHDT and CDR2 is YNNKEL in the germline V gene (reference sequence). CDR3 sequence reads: CASRAGLAGAEQYF. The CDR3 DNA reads TGTGCCAGCAGAGCTGGACTAGCGGGAGCCGAGCAGTACTTC.

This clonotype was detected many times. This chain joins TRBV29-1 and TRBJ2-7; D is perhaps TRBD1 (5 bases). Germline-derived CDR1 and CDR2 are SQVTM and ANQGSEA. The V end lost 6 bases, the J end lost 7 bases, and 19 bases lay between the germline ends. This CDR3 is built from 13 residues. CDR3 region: CSVRRRGFREQYF. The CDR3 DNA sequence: TGCAGCGTGAGGCGTAGGGGTTTTCGGGAGCAGTACTTC.

The CDR3, as DNA: TGTGCCTGGGTGGCGGGAGGGAACAATGAGCAGTACTTC. It codes for CAWVAGGNNEQYF. The chain couples TRBV30 to TRBJ2-7; TRBD2 matches at 9 bases. Per germline, CDR1 GTSNPN and CDR2 SVGIG (reference sequence). This CDR3 spans 13 amino acids. After removal of 5 bases from V and 7 bases from J, the junction contained 9 bases not matched to a gene.

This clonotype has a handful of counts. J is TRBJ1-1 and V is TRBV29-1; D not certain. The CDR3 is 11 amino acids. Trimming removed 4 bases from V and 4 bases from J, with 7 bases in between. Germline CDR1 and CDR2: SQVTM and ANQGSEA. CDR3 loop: CSVVFSTEAFF. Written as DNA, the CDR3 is TGCAGCGTTGTTTTTAGCACTGAAGCTTTCTTT.

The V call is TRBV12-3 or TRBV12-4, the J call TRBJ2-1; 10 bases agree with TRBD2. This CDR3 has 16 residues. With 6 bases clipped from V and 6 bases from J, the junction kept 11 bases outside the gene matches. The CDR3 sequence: CASSPPAGGWGNEQFF. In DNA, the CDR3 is TGTGCCAGCAGCCCCCCAGCGGGGGGGTGGGGCAATGAGCAGTTCTTC.

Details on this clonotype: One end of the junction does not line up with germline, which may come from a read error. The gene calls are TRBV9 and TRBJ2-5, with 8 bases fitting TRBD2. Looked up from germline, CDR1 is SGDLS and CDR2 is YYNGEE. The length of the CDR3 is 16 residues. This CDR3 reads CANSVSSGRYQETQYF. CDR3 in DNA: TGTGCCAACAGCGTTTCGAGCGGGAGATACCAAGAGACCCAGTACTTC.

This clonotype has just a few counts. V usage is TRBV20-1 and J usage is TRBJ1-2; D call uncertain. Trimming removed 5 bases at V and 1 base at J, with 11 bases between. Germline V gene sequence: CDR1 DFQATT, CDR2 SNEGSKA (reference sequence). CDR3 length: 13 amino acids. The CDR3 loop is CSAADTNNYGYTF. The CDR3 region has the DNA TGCAGTGCTGCAGATACCAATAACTATGGCTACACCTTC.

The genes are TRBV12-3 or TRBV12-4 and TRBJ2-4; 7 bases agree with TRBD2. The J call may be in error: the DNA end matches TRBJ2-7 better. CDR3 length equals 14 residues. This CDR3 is CASRTAGTNYEQYF. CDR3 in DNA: TGTGCCAGCAGAACTGCCGGGACTAACTACGAGCAGTACTTC.

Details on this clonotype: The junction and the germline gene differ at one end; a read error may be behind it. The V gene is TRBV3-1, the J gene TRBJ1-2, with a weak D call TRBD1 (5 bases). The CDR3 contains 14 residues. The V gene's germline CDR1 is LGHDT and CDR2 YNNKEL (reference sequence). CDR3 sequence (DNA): TGTGTCAGCAGCACCTCGACAGACCACTATGGCTACACCTTC. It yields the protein CVSSTSTDHYGYTF.

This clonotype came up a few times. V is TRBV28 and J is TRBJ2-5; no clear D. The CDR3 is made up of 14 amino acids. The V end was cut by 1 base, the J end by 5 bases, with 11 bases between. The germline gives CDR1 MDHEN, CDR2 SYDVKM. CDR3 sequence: CASSLYQPEETQYF. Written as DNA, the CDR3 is TGTGCCAGCAGTTTATATCAGCCCGAGGAGACCCAGTACTTC.

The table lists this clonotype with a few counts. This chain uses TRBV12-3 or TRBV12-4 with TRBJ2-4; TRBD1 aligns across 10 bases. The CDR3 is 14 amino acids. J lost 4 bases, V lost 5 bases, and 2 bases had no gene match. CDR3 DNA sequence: TGTGCCAGCAGTCCGGGACAGGGGAAAAACATTCAGTACTTC. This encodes CASSPGQGKNIQYF.

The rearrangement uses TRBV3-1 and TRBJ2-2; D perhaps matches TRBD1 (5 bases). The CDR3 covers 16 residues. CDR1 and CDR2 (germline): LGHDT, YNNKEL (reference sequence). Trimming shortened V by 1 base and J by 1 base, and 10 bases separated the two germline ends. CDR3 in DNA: TGTGCCAGCAGCCAAGGCAGGGCCCAGAACACCGGGGAGCTGTTTTTT. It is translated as CASSQGRAQNTGELFF.

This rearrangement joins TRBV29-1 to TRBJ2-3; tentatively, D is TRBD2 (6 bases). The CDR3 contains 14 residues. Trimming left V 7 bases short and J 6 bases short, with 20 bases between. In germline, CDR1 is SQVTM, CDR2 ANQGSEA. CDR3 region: CSGNSGHQLDTQYF. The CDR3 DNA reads TGCAGCGGCAATAGCGGCCACCAATTGGATACGCAGTATTTT.

The CDR3 DNA is TGCAGTGCTAGAGATAGCGGGCCCAGCTCCTACAATGAGCAGTTCTTC. Amino acids: CSARDSGPSSYNEQFF. The chain combines TRBV20-1 with TRBJ2-1; 7 bases map to TRBD2. The germline V gene encodes CDR1 DFQATT and CDR2 SNEGSKA (reference sequence). The CDR3 contains 16 residues. Unmatched junction bases numbered 5, after V lost 0 bases and J lost 0 bases.

As DNA, the CDR3 is TGTGCCAGCAGCCTGGACAGGGTAACGGAGACCCAGTACTTC. Translating gives CASSLDRVTETQYF. The chain employs TRBV12-3 or TRBV12-4 and TRBJ2-5, with 8 bases lining up with TRBD1. With V trimmed by 6 bases and J by 5 bases, 8 bases remained unmatched. This CDR3 comprises 14 residues.

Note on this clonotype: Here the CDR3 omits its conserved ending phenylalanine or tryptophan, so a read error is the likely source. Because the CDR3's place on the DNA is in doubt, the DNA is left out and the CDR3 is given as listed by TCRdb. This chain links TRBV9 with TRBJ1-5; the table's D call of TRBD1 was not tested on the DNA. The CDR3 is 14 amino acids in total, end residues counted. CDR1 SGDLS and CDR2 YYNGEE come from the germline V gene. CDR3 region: CASSSRTDFSPSIL.

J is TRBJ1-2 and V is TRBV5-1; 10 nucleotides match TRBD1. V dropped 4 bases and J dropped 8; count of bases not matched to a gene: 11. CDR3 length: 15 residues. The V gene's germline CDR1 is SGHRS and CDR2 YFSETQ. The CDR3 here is CASSPGTGATQGYTF. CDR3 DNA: TGCGCCAGCAGCCCGGGGACAGGGGCTACCCAGGGCTACACCTTC.

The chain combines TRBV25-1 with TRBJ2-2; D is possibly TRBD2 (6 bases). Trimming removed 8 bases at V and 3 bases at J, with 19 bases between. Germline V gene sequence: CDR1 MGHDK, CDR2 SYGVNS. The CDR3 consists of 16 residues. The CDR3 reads CASLIPGVKDTGELFF. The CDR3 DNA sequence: TGTGCCAGCCTAATACCGGGGGTCAAAGACACCGGGGAGCTGTTTTTT. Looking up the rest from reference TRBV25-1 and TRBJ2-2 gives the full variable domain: EADIYQTPRYLVIGTGKKITLECSQTMGHDKMYWYQQDPGMELHLIHYSYGVNSTEKGDLSSESTVSRIRTEHFPLTLESARPSHTSQYLCASLIPGVKDTGELFFGEGSRLTVL.

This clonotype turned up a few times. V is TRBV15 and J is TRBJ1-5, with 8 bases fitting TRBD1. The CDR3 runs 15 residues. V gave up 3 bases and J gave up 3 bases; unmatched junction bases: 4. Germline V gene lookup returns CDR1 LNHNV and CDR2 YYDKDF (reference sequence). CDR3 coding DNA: TGTGCCACCAGCAGGTTGGACAGGGACAATCAGCCCCAGCATTTT. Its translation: CATSRLDRDNQPQHF.

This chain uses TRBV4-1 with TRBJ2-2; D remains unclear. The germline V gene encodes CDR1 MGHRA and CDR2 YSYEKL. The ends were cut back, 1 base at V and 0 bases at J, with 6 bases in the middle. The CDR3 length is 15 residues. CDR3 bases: TGCGCCAGCAGCCAAGCCCAGACGAACACCGGGGAGCTGTTTTTT. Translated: CASSQAQTNTGELFF.

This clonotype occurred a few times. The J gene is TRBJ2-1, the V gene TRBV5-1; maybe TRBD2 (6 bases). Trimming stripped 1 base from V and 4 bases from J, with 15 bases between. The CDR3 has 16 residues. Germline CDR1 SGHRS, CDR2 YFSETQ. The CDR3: CASSLISGRQYNEQFF. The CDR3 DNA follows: TGCGCCAGCAGCTTGATCTCCGGGAGACAGTACAATGAGCAGTTCTTC. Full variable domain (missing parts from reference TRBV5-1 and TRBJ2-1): KAGVTQTPRYLIKTRGQQVTLSCSPISGHRSVSWYQQTPGQGLQFLFEYFSETQRNKGNFPGRFSGRQFSNSRSEMNVSTLELGDSALYLCASSLISGRQYNEQFFGPGTRLTVL.

The DNA for the CDR3 is TGCAGTGCTCGTGTAGGGGAGGGGTGGGACACTGAAGCTTTCTTT. Translated, it gives CSARVGEGWDTEAFF. The V call is TRBV20-1, the J call TRBJ1-1; D may be TRBD1 (5 bases). In germline, CDR1 is DFQATT, CDR2 SNEGSKA (reference sequence). The length of the CDR3 is 15 residues. Trimming shortened V by 5 bases and J by 3 bases, and 19 bases separated the two germline ends.

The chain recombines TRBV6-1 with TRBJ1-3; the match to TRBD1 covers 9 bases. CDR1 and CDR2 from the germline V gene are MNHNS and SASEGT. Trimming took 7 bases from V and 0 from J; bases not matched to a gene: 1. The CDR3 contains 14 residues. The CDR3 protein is CASKTGGSGNTIYF. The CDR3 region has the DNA TGTGCCAGCAAGACAGGGGGCTCTGGAAACACCATATATTTT.

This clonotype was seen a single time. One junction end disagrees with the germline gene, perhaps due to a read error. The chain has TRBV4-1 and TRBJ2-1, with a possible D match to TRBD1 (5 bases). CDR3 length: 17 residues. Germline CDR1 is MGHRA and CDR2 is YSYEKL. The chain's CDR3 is CTSSQEFARAAYNEQFF. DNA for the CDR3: TGCACCAGCAGCCAAGAATTTGCCAGGGCGGCATACAATGAGCAGTTCTTC.

CDR3 protein: CAISPGSLVTSEQYF. DNA for the CDR3: TGTGCCATCAGCCCCGGCTCCCTAGTAACCTCCGAGCAGTACTTC. The chain is built from TRBV10-3 and TRBJ2-5; D is undetermined. Gene TRBJ2-7 matches the end of the DNA better, so the J call may be wrong. The CDR3 is made up of 15 amino acids. Germline V lookup: CDR1 ENHRY, CDR2 SYGVKD.

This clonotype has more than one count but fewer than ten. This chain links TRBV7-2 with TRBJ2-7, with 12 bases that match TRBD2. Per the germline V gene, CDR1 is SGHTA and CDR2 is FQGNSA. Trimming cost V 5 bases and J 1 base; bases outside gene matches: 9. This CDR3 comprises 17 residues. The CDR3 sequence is CASSQSRTSGDSYEQYF. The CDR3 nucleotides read TGTGCCAGCAGCCAGAGCCGGACTAGCGGGGATTCCTACGAGCAGTACTTC.

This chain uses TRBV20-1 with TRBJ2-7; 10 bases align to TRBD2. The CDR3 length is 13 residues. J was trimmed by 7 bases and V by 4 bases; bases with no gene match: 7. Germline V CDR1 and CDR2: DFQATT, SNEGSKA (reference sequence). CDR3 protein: CSATSGGDNEQYF. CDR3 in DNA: TGCAGTGCTACTAGCGGGGGCGACAATGAGCAGTACTTC.

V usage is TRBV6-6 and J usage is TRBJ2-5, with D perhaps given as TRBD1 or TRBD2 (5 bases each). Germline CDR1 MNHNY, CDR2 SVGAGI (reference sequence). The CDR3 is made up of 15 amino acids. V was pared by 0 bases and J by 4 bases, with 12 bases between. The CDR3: CASSYSGSGTETQYF. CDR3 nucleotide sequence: TGTGCCAGCAGTTACTCAGGTTCAGGGACAGAGACCCAGTACTTC.